The entry below describes one TCR beta chain. What it recognizes is unknown. This record belongs to a study of T cell responses to AZD1222 COVID-19 vaccine. The study, taken as a whole, reports: Close to half of all spike-specific TCRs reportedly target regions of the variants that are unmutated. The donor group comprised mostly white British people and more females; the analysis possibly underestimated clonal diversity.

Assay: immunoSEQ multiplex PCR; the TCRdb copy retains only in-frame clones and omits some. The sample yields more than 250,000 clones, approximately 95% seen once. The TCR comes from an adult in good health. The source was peripheral blood, collected on day 0 of AZD1222 vaccination.

Written as DNA, the CDR3 is TGTGCCAGCAGTTTATCTGGCGACTCCTACGAGCAGTACTTC. Amino acids: CASSLSGDSYEQYF. This chain connects TRBV28 to TRBJ2-7; D unresolved. This CDR3 is built from 14 residues. Trimming took off 1 base at V and 0 bases at J, with 7 bases between the two ends. Germline V lookup: CDR1 MDHEN, CDR2 SYDVKM.